This T cell receptor (beta chain) is drawn from a study of blood T cell repertoires in COVID-19. Study summary: COVID-19 samples collected from the United States, Italy and Spain covered acute and convalescent phases. T cells, B-cell-depleted T cells, or PBMCs provided the cDNA or gDNA that served as material.

In the authors' methods: Using reference gene primer amplification, nucleated cell counts were estimated. Some clones are missing from TCRdb's copy, which holds only in-frame ones; the method was immunoSEQ multiplex PCR. That table furnishes V, J and clone size, whereas the DNA furnished D and trimming. This table holds 60,000 or so clones, approximately 80% found once. Trimming cost V 6 bases and J 6 bases; bases outside gene matches: 11. Germline V lookup: CDR1 MNHEY, CDR2 SMNVEV (reference sequence). The CDR3 consists of 15 residues. This chain joins TRBV27 and TRBJ1-2; 9 bases are shared with TRBD1. Material for sequencing was peripheral blood. This sequence was found in a woman in her fifties or sixties with active or convalescent COVID-19. CDR3 in amino acids: CASRLDRGSLDGYTF. In DNA, the CDR3 is TGTGCCAGCAGATTGGACAGGGGCAGCTTAGATGGCTACACCTTC.